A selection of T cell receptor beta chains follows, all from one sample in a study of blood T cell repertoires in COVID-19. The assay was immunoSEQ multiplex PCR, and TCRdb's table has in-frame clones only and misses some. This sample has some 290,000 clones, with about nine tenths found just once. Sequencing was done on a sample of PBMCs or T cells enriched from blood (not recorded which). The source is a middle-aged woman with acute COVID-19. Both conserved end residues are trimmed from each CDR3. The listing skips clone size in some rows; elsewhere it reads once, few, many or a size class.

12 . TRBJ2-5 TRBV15 ATSRFLGGETQY
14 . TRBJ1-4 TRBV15 ATSRDWGVNNEKLF
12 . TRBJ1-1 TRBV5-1 ASSLVRVGTEAF
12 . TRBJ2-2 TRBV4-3 ASSRHGSPGELF
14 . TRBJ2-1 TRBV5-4 ASSRGTSGSYNEQF
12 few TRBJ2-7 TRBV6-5 ASSYGQGSYEQY
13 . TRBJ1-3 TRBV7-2 ASSFPPVSGNTIY
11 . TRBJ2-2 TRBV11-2 ASSYGGTGELF
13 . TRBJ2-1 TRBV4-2 ASSQEGGNYNEQF
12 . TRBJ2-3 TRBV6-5 ASSTGTSTDTQY
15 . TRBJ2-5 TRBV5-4 ASSLDLSGGEQETQY
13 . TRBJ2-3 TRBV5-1 ASSLATAITDTQY
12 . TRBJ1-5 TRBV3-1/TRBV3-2 ASSNSHRNQPQH
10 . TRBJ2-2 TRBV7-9 ASRGLDGLLF
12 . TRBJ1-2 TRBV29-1 SAGGTGVFYGYT
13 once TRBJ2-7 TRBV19 ASSIRLAVTYEQY
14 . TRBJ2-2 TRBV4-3 ASSRGTGGNTGELF
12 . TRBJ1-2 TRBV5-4 ASTSMGRGDGYT
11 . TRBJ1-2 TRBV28 ASSTLGGYGYT
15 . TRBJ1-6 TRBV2 ASSERGGGFNNSPLH
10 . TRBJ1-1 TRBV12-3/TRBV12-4 AVAQVNTEAF
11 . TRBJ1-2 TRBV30 AWSVEVNYGYT
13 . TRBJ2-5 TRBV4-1 ASSRFSEGEETQY
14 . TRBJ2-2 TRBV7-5 AGTSGRKENTGELF
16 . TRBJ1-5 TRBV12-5 ASGLDARHLPSNQPQH
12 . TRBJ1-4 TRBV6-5 ASRAQGAAEKLF
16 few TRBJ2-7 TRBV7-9 ASSSVPGLAGGLNEQY
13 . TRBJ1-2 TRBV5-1 ASSSRTGSNYGYT